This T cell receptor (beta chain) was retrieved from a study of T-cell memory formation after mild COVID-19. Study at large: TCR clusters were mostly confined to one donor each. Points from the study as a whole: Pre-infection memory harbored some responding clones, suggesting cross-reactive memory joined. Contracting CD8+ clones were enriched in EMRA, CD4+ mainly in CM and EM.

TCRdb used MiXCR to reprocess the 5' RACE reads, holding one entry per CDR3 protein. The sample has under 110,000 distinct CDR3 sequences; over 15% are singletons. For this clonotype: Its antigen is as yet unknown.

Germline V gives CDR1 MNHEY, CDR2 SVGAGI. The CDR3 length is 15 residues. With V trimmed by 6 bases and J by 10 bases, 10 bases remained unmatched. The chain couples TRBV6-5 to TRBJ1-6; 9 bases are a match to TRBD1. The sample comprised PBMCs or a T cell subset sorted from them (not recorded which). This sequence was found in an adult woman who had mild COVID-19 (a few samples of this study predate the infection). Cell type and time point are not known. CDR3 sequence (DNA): TGTGCCAGCAGAGGGACCGGGACAGGGTGGTCACCCCTCCACTTT. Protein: CASRGTGTGWSPLHF.